The rows below give T cell receptor beta chains drawn from one sample of a study of regulatory T cells in long-lasting Graves disease. Each CDR3 protein is one row after TCRdb ran MiXCR on the multiplex PCR reads. The top ten hold about 42% of the sample, which has hundreds of thousands of distinct CDR3 sequences, 25% to 30% seen once. This specimen was peripheral blood mononuclear cells (PBMCs), taken when the disease was refractory, from a patient treated with antithyroid drugs. These receptors were obtained from a female donor with Graves disease. Both conserved end residues are part of each CDR3. D genes are given only for firm matches. Expanded clones are given a class, and other clones once, few, many or no size at all.

>TRBJ1-4|TRBV27|few|.
TGTGCCAGCAGTTTAGTGGGACGGATTAATGAAAAACTGTTTTTT
CASSLVGRINEKLFF
>TRBJ1-5|TRBV2|few|TRBD1
TGTGCCAGCAGCGGCACAGGGGTGGGCAATCAGCCCCAGCATTTT
CASSGTGVGNQPQHF
>TRBJ2-5|TRBV30|.|.
TGTGCCTGGACAGGGGGGGAAGAGACCCAGTACTTC
CAWTGGEETQYF
>TRBJ2-5|TRBV6-1|.|TRBD2
TGTGCCAGCGCCCTCGGGGGGGCACGAGAGACCCAGTACTTC
CASALGGARETQYF
>TRBJ2-1|TRBV11-1|.|TRBD2
TGTGCCAGCAGCGCCGGGACTAGCGCCTACAATGAGCAGTTCTTC
CASSAGTSAYNEQFF
>TRBJ1-5|TRBV6-1|.|.
TGTGCCAGCAGTCCCCAGAGGGGAAATCAGCCCCAGCATTTT
CASSPQRGNQPQHF
>TRBJ1-5|TRBV28|.|.
TGTGCCAGTCGAGGGGGGGCTGTGTACCAGCCCCAGCATTTT
CASRGGAVYQPQHF
>TRBJ1-6|TRBV6-1|.|TRBD1
TGTGCCAGCAGGGGACAGGGGAAGGGTGGACCCCTCCACTTT
CASRGQGKGGPLHF
>TRBJ1-1|TRBV19|once|.
TGTGCCAGTAAGGTGGCAGACGACCGGAACACTGAAGCTTTCTTT
CASKVADDRNTEAFF
>TRBJ1-2|TRBV12-5|.|.
TGTGCTAGTGGTCAACAGGGTCTGAGGGGCTACACCTTC
CASGQQGLRGYTF
>TRBJ2-7|TRBV28|many|.
TGTGCCAGCAGCCCAAAGCCCTACGAGCAGTACTTC
CASSPKPYEQYF
>TRBJ1-4|TRBV7-9|.|.
TGTGCCAGCAGGCCTGGGACTTTTGAAAAACTGTTTTTT
CASRPGTFEKLFF
>TRBJ1-5|TRBV6-1|.|.
TGTGCCAGCAGCCAAGGGGGGGTTCCCAGCAATCAGCCCCAGCATTTT
CASSQGGVPSNQPQHF
>TRBJ2-7|TRBV30|many|.
TGTGCCTGGAGGAGGGGCATCGTCAACGAGCAGTACTTC
CAWRRGIVNEQYF
>TRBJ2-2|TRBV7-2|few|.
TGTGCCAGCAGCTTGGTACTAACGAACACCGGGGAGCTGTTTTTT
CASSLVLTNTGELFF
>TRBJ1-1|TRBV12-3/TRBV12-4|.|.
TGTGCCAGCAGTTTTCGTATCGACGAAGCTTTCTTT
CASSFRIDEAFF
>TRBJ1-2|TRBV3-1|.|.
TGTGCCAGCAGCCAAAACCAGGGGAATGGCTACACCTTC
CASSQNQGNGYTF
>TRBJ2-7|TRBV20-1|many|TRBD2
TGCAGTGCGAGAGTTGAGCTGGGACTAGCGGCTTCCTACGAGCAGTACTTC
CSARVELGLAASYEQYF
>TRBJ1-5|TRBV28|.|.
TGTGCCAGCAGTCGACAGAGGACTAACAATCAGCCCCAGCATTTT
CASSRQRTNNQPQHF
>TRBJ1-5|TRBV12-3/TRBV12-4|.|.
TGTGCCAGCAGTTTAGCAATCGGCCCTTATAGCAATCAGCCCCAGCATTTT
CASSLAIGPYSNQPQHF
>TRBJ2-5|TRBV7-6|few|TRBD2
TGTGCCAGCAGCTTAGAGTCTAGCGGGAGCCAAGAGACCCAGTACTTC
CASSLESSGSQETQYF
>TRBJ1-2|TRBV6-1|many|.
TGTGCCAGCAGCGTACGGACGAACTATGGCTACACCTTC
CASSVRTNYGYTF
>TRBJ1-6|TRBV7-2|.|.
TGTGCCAGCAGCCAAGGGAGCAGGGGTAATTCACCCCTCCACTTT
CASSQGSRGNSPLHF
>TRBJ1-1|TRBV18|.|TRBD1
TGTGCCAGCTCACCCACAGGGGGCGGGATTGAAGCTTTCTTT
CASSPTGGGIEAFF
>TRBJ1-2|TRBV20-1|many|TRBD1
TGCAGTGCTGGACAGGGGTTAAACTATGGCTACACCTTC
CSAGQGLNYGYTF
>TRBJ1-1|TRBV5-5|many|.
TGTGCCAGCAGCACCTCAAGGAACACTGAAGCTTTCTTT
CASSTSRNTEAFF
>TRBJ1-5|TRBV24-1|.|.
TGTGCCACCAGTGAACTCTCAGGGAATCAGCCCCAGCATTTT
CATSELSGNQPQHF
>TRBJ2-1|TRBV28|.|TRBD2
TGTGCCACGGGACTAACGACCGACAATGAGCAGTTCTTC
CATGLTTDNEQFF
>TRBJ1-3|TRBV6-1|few|.
TGTGCCAGCAGTAAGGGGATCACCGGAAACACCATATATTTT
CASSKGITGNTIYF
>TRBJ2-2|TRBV2|many|.
TGTGCCAGCAACTCGGACACCGGGGAGCTGTTTTTT
CASNSDTGELFF
>TRBJ2-5|TRBV18|few|.
TGTGCCAGCTCACCGCGAGGGATGGAGACCCAGTACTTC
CASSPRGMETQYF
>TRBJ1-4|TRBV28|few|.
TGTGCCAGCAAGGAGGGTAGCGGCACTAATGAAAAACTGTTTTTT
CASKEGSGTNEKLFF
>TRBJ2-1|TRBV13|.|TRBD2
TGTGCCAGCACCGGAACGGGACTACCAAATAATGAGCAGTTCTTC
CASTGTGLPNNEQFF
>TRBJ2-7|TRBV12-3/TRBV12-4|once|TRBD2
TGTGCCAGCAGCTTAAGGACTAGCGGGAATTCCCCCTACGAGCAGTACTTC
CASSLRTSGNSPYEQYF
>TRBJ1-2|TRBV6-1|few|.
TGTGCCAGCAGACAGGGACGACTACATGGCTACACCTTC
CASRQGRLHGYTF
>TRBJ2-7|TRBV6-2/TRBV6-3|many|.
TGTGCCAGCAGTTATCCCTCAAGAGAGCGGGTGACCTACGAACAGTACTTC
CASSYPSRERVTYEQYF
>TRBJ1-1|TRBV7-9|.|.
TGTGCCAGCAGCTTGGGACACGGAAACCTAGTGGGGACTGAAGCTTTCTTT
CASSLGHGNLVGTEAFF
>TRBJ1-2|TRBV12-3/TRBV12-4|.|.
TGTGCCAGCAGTTTCCGAGGGGCCCCTAACTATGGCTACACCTTC
CASSFRGAPNYGYTF
>TRBJ1-1|TRBV28|many|TRBD1
TGTGCCAGCAGTGACAGGGAGGCTTTCTTT
CASSDREAFF
>TRBJ2-7|TRBV7-9|.|TRBD2
TGTGCCAGCAGCCCCCCGGGGGGGATCATCTACGAGCAGTACTTC
CASSPPGGIIYEQYF
>TRBJ2-5|TRBV29-1|.|TRBD2
TGCAGCTCAACCTCGGGGGGGCGGTTCCAAGAGACCCAGTACTTC
CSSTSGGRFQETQYF
>TRBJ2-7|TRBV20-1|.|.
TGCAGTGCGGAGACTTCCTACGAGCAGTACTTC
CSAETSYEQYF
>TRBJ1-4|TRBV12-3/TRBV12-4|few|TRBD1
TGTGCCAGCAGCGCACTGGGACAGGGGGCAACTAATGAAAAACTGTTTTTT
CASSALGQGATNEKLFF
>TRBJ1-1|TRBV2|.|.
TGTGCCAGCATTCGCCTCCCAGGGGCAAGCACTGAAGCTTTCTTT
CASIRLPGASTEAFF
>TRBJ2-6|TRBV19|.|.
TGTGCCAGTAGTTGGGGCGAGGCCAACGTCCTGACTTTC
CASSWGEANVLTF
>TRBJ1-5|TRBV20-1|few|.
TGCAGTGCTAGATGGACAGACAATCAGCCCCAGCATTTT
CSARWTDNQPQHF
>TRBJ2-7|TRBV12-3/TRBV12-4|many|.
TGTGCCAGCAGTGCGGGACCCCGGGCCTACGAGCAGTACTTC
CASSAGPRAYEQYF
>TRBJ1-1|TRBV9|.|TRBD1
TGTGCCAGCAGCGTAATGGGACAGGGGAACACTGAAGCTTTCTTT
CASSVMGQGNTEAFF
>TRBJ2-7|TRBV28|.|.
TGTGCCAGCAGTTCCTCCCGGCGACAGCAATACTCCTACGAGCAGTACTTC
CASSSSRRQQYSYEQYF
>TRBJ1-4|TRBV5-1|.|TRBD1
TGCGCCAGCAGCCCGGGACAGGGGGCGAGTGGTGAAAAACTGTTTTTT
CASSPGQGASGEKLFF
>TRBJ2-1|TRBV2|.|TRBD2
TGTGCCAGCAGTGGAGGACTAGCGGGCTTCTACAATGAGCAGTTCTTC
CASSGGLAGFYNEQFF
>TRBJ1-2|TRBV18|.|.
TGTGCCAGCTCACCAAAGGAGACAATAGGTGGCTACACCTTC
CASSPKETIGGYTF
>TRBJ1-4|TRBV6-1|few|.
TGTGCCAGCAGTGTCCCTGGACGCGGGAGGAGGAATGAAAAACTGTTTTTT
CASSVPGRGRRNEKLFF
>TRBJ2-5|TRBV12-3/TRBV12-4|.|.
TGTGCCAGCACTGATGCCCAAAAGACCCAGTACTTC
CASTDAQKTQYF
>TRBJ1-5|TRBV20-1|few|TRBD1
TGCAGTGCTAGTTTGAGAAACAGGGGCAGCAATCAGCCCCAGCATTTT
CSASLRNRGSNQPQHF